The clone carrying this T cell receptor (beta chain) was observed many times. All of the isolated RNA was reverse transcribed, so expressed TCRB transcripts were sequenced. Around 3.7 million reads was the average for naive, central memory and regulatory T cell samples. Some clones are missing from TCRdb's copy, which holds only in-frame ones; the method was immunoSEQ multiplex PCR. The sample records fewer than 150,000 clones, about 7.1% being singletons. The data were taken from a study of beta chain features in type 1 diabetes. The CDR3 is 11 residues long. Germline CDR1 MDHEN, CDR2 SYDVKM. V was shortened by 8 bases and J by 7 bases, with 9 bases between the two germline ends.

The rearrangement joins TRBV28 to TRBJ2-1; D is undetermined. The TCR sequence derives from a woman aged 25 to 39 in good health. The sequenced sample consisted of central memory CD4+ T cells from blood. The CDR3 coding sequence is TGTGCCAGCCTTATCCGGAATGAGCAGTTCTTC. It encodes CASLIRNEQFF.